This T cell receptor beta chain is drawn from a study of OX40 agonist ivuxolimab in advanced cancers. Background on the study: An anti-OX40 (CD134) antibody with agonistic activity, ivuxolimab, was administered to patients.

This table comes from immunoSEQ multiplex PCR, and its TCRdb copy is limited to in-frame clones, with some not included. The sample contains tens of thousands of clones, around 90% of which appear only once. Germline V gene lookup returns CDR1 PRHDT and CDR2 FYEKMQ (reference sequence). Deletions cut 3 bases from V and 4 bases from J, with 12 bases between. This CDR3 has 15 residues. As concerns this clone: Its antigen is not identified.

The study's findings and limits: CD8+ T cells were the subset that, on average, had more expanded clones than CD4+. No antigen was identified for the clonally expanded peripheral T cells.

The TCR comes from an adult with an advanced solid tumor such as melanoma, head and neck, liver or kidney cancer. The material sequenced was CD4+ or CD8+ T cells sorted from blood, taken in a trial of the OX40 agonist ivuxolimab. This chain uses TRBV13 with TRBJ2-2, with TRBD1 as a possible D gene (6 bases). CDR3 region: CASSLSPGATGELFF. In DNA form, the CDR3 reads TGTGCCAGCAGCTTGTCCCCAGGGGCCACCGGGGAGCTGTTTTTT.